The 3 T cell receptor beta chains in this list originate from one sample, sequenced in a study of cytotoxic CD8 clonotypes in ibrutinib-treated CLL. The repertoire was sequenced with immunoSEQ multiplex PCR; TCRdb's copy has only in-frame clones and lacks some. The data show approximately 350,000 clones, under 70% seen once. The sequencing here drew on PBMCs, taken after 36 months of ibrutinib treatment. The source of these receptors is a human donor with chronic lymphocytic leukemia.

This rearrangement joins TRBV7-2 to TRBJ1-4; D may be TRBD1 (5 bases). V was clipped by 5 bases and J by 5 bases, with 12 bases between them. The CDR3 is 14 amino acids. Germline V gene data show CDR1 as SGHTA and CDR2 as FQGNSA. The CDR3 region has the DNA TGTGCCAGCAGCGAGGGACCGACGAATGAAAAACTGTTTTTT. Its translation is CASSEGPTNEKLFF. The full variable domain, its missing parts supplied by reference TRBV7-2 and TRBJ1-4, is GAGVSQSPSNKVTEKGKDVELRCDPISGHTALYWYRQSLGQGLEFLIYFQGNSAPDKSGLPSDRFSAERTGGSVSTLTIQRTQQEDSAVYLCASSEGPTNEKLFFGSGTQLSVL.

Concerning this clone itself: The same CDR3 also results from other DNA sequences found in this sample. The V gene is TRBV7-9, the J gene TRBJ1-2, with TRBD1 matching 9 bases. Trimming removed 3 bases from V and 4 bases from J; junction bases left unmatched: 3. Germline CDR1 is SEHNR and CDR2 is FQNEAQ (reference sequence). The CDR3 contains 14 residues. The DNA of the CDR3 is TGTGCCAGCAGCTTGGGACAGGGTTCCTATGGCTACACCTTC. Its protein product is CASSLGQGSYGYTF.

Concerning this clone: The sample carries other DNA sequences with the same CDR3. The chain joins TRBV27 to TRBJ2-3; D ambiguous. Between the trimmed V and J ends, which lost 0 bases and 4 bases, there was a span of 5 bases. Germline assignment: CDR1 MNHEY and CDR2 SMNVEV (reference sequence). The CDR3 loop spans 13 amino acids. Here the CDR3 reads CASSLSVADTQYF. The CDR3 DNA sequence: TGTGCCAGCAGTTTATCGGTGGCAGATACGCAGTATTTT.